These 22 T cell receptor beta chains share one sample of origin, sequenced in a study of T cells after yellow fever vaccination. TCRdb used MiXCR to reprocess the 5' RACE reads, holding one entry per CDR3 protein. The data hold hundreds of thousands of distinct CDR3 sequences, with around a sixth observed a single time. The source was PBMCs, collected before the yellow fever booster vaccination. These receptors all come from a man aged 18 to 29 who received the YFV17D yellow fever vaccine.

This sequence joins TRBV6-1 and TRBJ2-1; TRBD1 matches 10 bases. V shed 8 bases, J shed 7 bases, and the junction held 8 bases outside the gene matches. This CDR3 region has 14 residues. CDR1 is MNHNS and CDR2 is SASEGT in the germline V gene. CDR3 coding DNA: TGTGCCAGCTCCCTGGACAGGGGGAAGAATGAGCAGTTCTTC. Translation: CASSLDRGKNEQFF.

CDR3 nucleotides: TGCGCCAGCAGCCAACGTAGTCTTGAAGAGCAGTTCTTC. The encoded protein is CASSQRSLEEQFF. The V call is TRBV4-1, the J call TRBJ2-1; D ambiguous. This CDR3 contains 13 residues. Germline V CDR1 and CDR2: MGHRA, YSYEKL. Trimming removed 2 bases at V and 10 bases at J, with 12 bases between.

The chain recombines TRBV20-1 with TRBJ2-5; no definite D call. The V end lost 5 bases, the J end lost 5 bases, and 18 bases lay between the germline ends. Germline V lookup: CDR1 DFQATT, CDR2 SNEGSKA (reference sequence). CDR3 length equals 14 residues. The CDR3 protein is CSARSPASRETQYF. The CDR3 coding sequence is TGCAGTGCTCGATCTCCGGCCAGCCGGGAGACCCAGTACTTC.

The rearrangement links TRBV7-2 to TRBJ2-4, with D possibly TRBD2 on 6 matching bases. Germline CDR1 is SGHTA and CDR2 is FQGNSA. V was shortened by 5 bases and J by 0 bases, with 17 bases between the two germline ends. This CDR3 region has 17 residues. The CDR3 protein is CASSPQGTALAKNIQYF. The DNA for the CDR3 is TGTGCCAGCAGCCCACAAGGGACTGCCCTAGCCAAAAACATTCAGTACTTC. Supplemented by reference TRBV7-2 and TRBJ2-4, the full variable domain reads GAGVSQSPSNKVTEKGKDVELRCDPISGHTALYWYRQSLGQGLEFLIYFQGNSAPDKSGLPSDRFSAERTGGSVSTLTIQRTQQEDSAVYLCASSPQGTALAKNIQYFGAGTRLSVL.

The chain joins TRBV7-2 to TRBJ2-1, with 7 bases fitting TRBD2. The germline gives CDR1 SGHTA, CDR2 FQGNSA. Losses at the gene ends were 0 bases for V and 2 bases for J; bases not matched to a gene: 1. The CDR3 has 15 amino acids. CDR3 bases: TGTGCCAGCAGCTTAGCGGCGGGGGCCTACAATGAGCAGTTCTTC. Translated, it gives CASSLAAGAYNEQFF. Complete variable domain (other parts from reference TRBV7-2 and TRBJ2-1): GAGVSQSPSNKVTEKGKDVELRCDPISGHTALYWYRQSLGQGLEFLIYFQGNSAPDKSGLPSDRFSAERTGGSVSTLTIQRTQQEDSAVYLCASSLAAGAYNEQFFGPGTRLTVL.

This clonotype was picked up one time. The chain is built from TRBV2 and TRBJ1-1, with 7 nucleotides matching TRBD1. Germline CDR1 SNHLY, CDR2 FYNNEI. V was pared by 9 bases and J by 4 bases, with 8 bases of the junction left unmatched. CDR3 length equals 13 residues. The chain's CDR3 is CARPRGVGTEAFF. The CDR3 DNA follows: TGTGCCAGGCCCAGGGGGGTGGGCACTGAAGCTTTCTTT.

This clonotype was detected only a few times. V usage is TRBV5-1 and J usage is TRBJ2-2, with D possibly being TRBD2 (6 bases). Germline lookup yields CDR1 SGHRS and CDR2 YFSETQ. The V end lost 3 bases, the J end lost 6 bases, and 18 bases lay between the germline ends. This CDR3 region has 16 residues. The CDR3 coding sequence is TGCGCCAGCAGCTCCACGGGGGACGTGGGGTCCGGGGAGCTGTTTTTT. Translating gives CASSSTGDVGSGELFF.

There are a few counts of this clonotype. The V call is TRBV20-1, the J call TRBJ2-1; tentatively, D is TRBD2 (5 bases). The CDR3 has 15 residues. Germline V gene sequence: CDR1 DFQATT, CDR2 SNEGSKA (reference sequence). Trimming took off 6 bases at V and 8 bases at J, with 23 bases between the two ends. In nucleotides, the CDR3 is TGCAGTGCAACGGTCCGGGAAAGGTCATCCCATGAGCAGTTCTTC. The encoded protein is CSATVRERSSHEQFF.

There are a few counts of this clonotype. J is TRBJ2-7 and V is TRBV11-2, with 7 positions matching TRBD1. The CDR3 runs 16 residues. CDR1 is SGHAT, CDR2 FQNNGV, per germline. The trim removed 4 bases at V and 7 bases at J, leaving 16 bases unmatched. CDR3 in amino acids: CASSSPGEGAMGEQYF. Written as DNA, the CDR3 is TGTGCCAGCAGCTCGCCGGGCGAGGGGGCGATGGGAGAGCAGTACTTC.

This clonotype was found a few times. This chain's CDR3 is CSVRTGTGERNEQFF. The CDR3 DNA sequence: TGCAGCGTTCGGACCGGGACAGGGGAGAGAAATGAGCAGTTCTTC. The V gene is TRBV29-1, the J gene TRBJ2-1, with 10 bases fitting TRBD1. V lost 5 bases and J lost 7; bases outside the gene matches: 11. This CDR3 is 15 amino acids long. Germline-derived CDR1 and CDR2 are SQVTM and ANQGSEA.

The chain joins TRBV20-1 to TRBJ2-1; the D is unclear. Deletions cut 3 bases from V and 0 bases from J, with 12 bases between. This CDR3 is 15 amino acids long. CDR1 DFQATT and CDR2 SNEGSKA come from the germline V gene (reference sequence). The CDR3 protein is CSARDPFSSYNEQFF. As DNA, the CDR3 is TGCAGTGCTAGGGACCCATTTAGCTCCTACAATGAGCAGTTCTTC.

This clonotype was counted at least ten times. This CDR3 is CASRGTGNQPQHF. CDR3 coding DNA: TGTGCCAGCAGGGGGACAGGCAATCAGCCCCAGCATTTT. The J gene is TRBJ1-5, the V gene TRBV12-3 or TRBV12-4; 7 nucleotides align to TRBD1. Germline trimming cut 6 bases from V and 2 bases from J; bases unmatched to any gene: 1. The CDR3 runs to 13 residues.

V and J are TRBV12-5 and TRBJ1-5, with TRBD1 matching over 8 bases. Trimming at V came to 5 bases and at J to 9 bases, leaving 6 bases not matched to a gene. Germline-derived CDR1 and CDR2 are LGHNT and FRNRAP. This CDR3 region has 13 residues. CDR3 bases: TGTGCTAGTGGTACAGGGGGTTTGAGGCCCCAGCATTTT. Translated: CASGTGGLRPQHF.

The V and J genes are TRBV5-6 and TRBJ1-1; D ambiguous. The V end lost 0 bases, the J end lost 4 bases, and 13 bases lay between the germline ends. CDR1 is SGHDT, CDR2 YYEEEE, per germline. This CDR3 is 15 amino acids long. DNA for the CDR3: TGTGCCAGCAGCTTGGACGGGTTAGAGGGCACTGAAGCTTTCTTT. Translation gives CASSLDGLEGTEAFF. The whole variable domain, remainder taken from reference TRBV5-6 and TRBJ1-1, is DAGVTQSPTHLIKTRGQQVTLRCSPKSGHDTVSWYQQALGQGPQFIFQYYEEEERQRGNFPDRFSGHQFPNYSSELNVNALLLGDSALYLCASSLDGLEGTEAFFGQGTRLTVV.

The chain combines TRBV12-3 or TRBV12-4 with TRBJ1-1; D remains unclear. The CDR3 is 11 residues long. The V end lost 3 bases, the J end lost 7 bases, and 6 bases lay between the germline ends. The CDR3 region is CASSFSGEAFF. CDR3 DNA: TGTGCCAGCAGTTTCTCGGGTGAAGCTTTCTTT.

This clonotype has only a few counts. CDR3 loop: CASRPNLRVGETQYF. CDR3 nucleotides: TGTGCCAGCCGCCCTAACCTCCGGGTGGGTGAGACCCAGTACTTC. The chain uses TRBV25-1 and TRBJ2-5, with D uncertain. Germline values: CDR1 MGHDK, CDR2 SYGVNS. The CDR3 has 15 residues. Trimming left V 8 bases short and J 5 bases short, with 21 bases between.

The rearrangement uses TRBV9 and TRBJ2-2; TRBD2 might be the D (7 bases). Germline-derived CDR1 and CDR2 are SGDLS and YYNGEE. The CDR3 covers 15 residues. The V gene lost 3 bases and the J gene lost 5 bases, with 14 bases spanning the gap. DNA of the CDR3: TGTGCCAGCAGCGAGGGAGGGGGAGCTACCGGGGAGCTGTTTTTT. Amino acids: CASSEGGGATGELFF. Filled out from reference TRBV9 and TRBJ2-2, the complete variable domain reads DSGVTQTPKHLITATGQRVTLRCSPRSGDLSVYWYQQSLDQGLQFLIQYYNGEERAKGNILERFSAQQFPDLHSELNLSSLELGDSALYFCASSEGGGATGELFFGEGSRLTVL.

This clonotype was detected once. V and J are TRBV9 and TRBJ1-3; a possible D gene is TRBD1 (6 bases). The germline V gene has CDR1 SGDLS and CDR2 YYNGEE. The CDR3 spans 15 residues. The V end was cut by 0 bases, the J end by 0 bases, with 7 bases between. The CDR3 sequence: CASSVEGVSGNTIYF. The CDR3 DNA is TGTGCCAGCAGCGTAGAGGGGGTCTCTGGAAACACCATATATTTT. The variable domain in full, with the rest retrieved from reference TRBV9 and TRBJ1-3, is DSGVTQTPKHLITATGQRVTLRCSPRSGDLSVYWYQQSLDQGLQFLIQYYNGEERAKGNILERFSAQQFPDLHSELNLSSLELGDSALYFCASSVEGVSGNTIYFGEGSWLTVV.

Ten or more counts support this clonotype. The CDR3 DNA reads as TGTGCCAGCAGGGAAGGTGTAAGCAATCAGCCCCAGCATTTT. As protein: CASREGVSNQPQHF. The V gene is TRBV6-6, the J gene TRBJ1-5; D uncertain. Trimming took 6 bases from V and 1 from J, leaving 10 bases between them. Germline loops: CDR1 MNHNY, CDR2 SVGAGI (reference sequence). The CDR3 covers 14 residues.

The J gene is TRBJ2-7, the V gene TRBV4-3, with D unresolved. The germline V and J ends were trimmed by 4 bases and 0 bases, with 7 bases remaining between them. Germline V gene sequence: CDR1 LGHNA, CDR2 YSLEER. The CDR3 covers 13 residues. As DNA, the CDR3 is TGCGCCAGCAGCCCGGACGTCTCCTACGAGCAGTACTTC. Its translation is CASSPDVSYEQYF.

This clonotype was picked up a small number of times. The chain combines TRBV29-1 with TRBJ2-7, with a weak D call TRBD1 (5 bases). CDR3 length: 12 residues. Trimming took 4 bases from V and 6 from J, leaving 13 bases between them. Germline-derived CDR1 and CDR2 are SQVTM and ANQGSEA. The CDR3 sequence: CSVGRVDSEQYF. The CDR3 nucleotides are TGCAGCGTTGGCAGGGTGGATTCCGAGCAGTACTTC.

This clonotype was seen a few times. The chain combines TRBV7-2 with TRBJ1-2, with 7 positions matching TRBD1. V lost 1 base, J lost 5 bases, and 7 bases stayed unmatched. Germline V gives CDR1 SGHTA, CDR2 FQGNSA. The CDR3 is 15 amino acids. Here the CDR3 reads CASSLGPGTAYGYTF. The CDR3, as DNA: TGTGCCAGCAGCTTAGGGCCCGGGACAGCTTATGGCTACACCTTC.